These 12 T cell receptor beta chains were all obtained from the same sample, sequenced in a study of T cells after yellow fever vaccination. TCRdb re-called the 5' RACE reads through MiXCR, storing one row per CDR3 protein. The sample has some 240,000 distinct CDR3 sequences; around 4.9% are singletons. This specimen consisted of CD4+ T cells sorted from PBMCs, obtained on the day of the yellow fever booster vaccination. The receptors stem from a man between 18 and 29 years old who received the YFV17D yellow fever vaccine.

The sample holds a few counts of this clonotype. V usage is TRBV6-2 or TRBV6-3 and J usage is TRBJ1-5; tentatively, D is TRBD1 (5 bases). Germline V gene data show CDR1 as MNHEY and CDR2 as SVGEGT. Trimming removed 8 bases from V and 0 bases from J, with 11 bases in between. The CDR3 extends over 14 amino acids. The CDR3 protein is CASGLQVSNQPQHF. DNA for the CDR3: TGTGCCAGCGGTTTACAGGTTAGCAATCAGCCCCAGCATTTT.

This clonotype was picked up a small number of times. J is TRBJ2-3 and V is TRBV30, with D hard to call. V lost 3 bases, J lost 6 bases, and 13 bases lay in between. Germline assignment: CDR1 GTSNPN and CDR2 SVGIG (reference sequence). This CDR3 has 13 residues. CDR3 protein: CAWSRTRRDTQYF. The CDR3 nucleotides are TGTGCCTGGAGCCGGACCCGCAGGGATACGCAGTATTTT.

This clonotype turned up a few times. This chain joins TRBV6-4 and TRBJ2-7; D is undetermined. Per germline, CDR1 MRHNA and CDR2 SNTAGT. V was cut by 6 bases and J by 0 bases, with 15 bases left in between. This CDR3 is built from 15 residues. The chain's CDR3 is CASSPNKRSSYEQYF. The CDR3 region has the DNA TGTGCCAGCAGCCCTAACAAGCGAAGCTCCTACGAGCAGTACTTC.

The chain links TRBV7-2 to TRBJ1-2; D ambiguous. Germline V gene lookup returns CDR1 SGHTA and CDR2 FQGNSA. The CDR3 has 13 amino acids. V gave up 2 bases and J gave up 1 base, with 5 bases separating them. The CDR3 is CASSLNFNYGYTF. CDR3 sequence (DNA): TGTGCCAGCAGCTTAAACTTTAACTATGGCTACACCTTC.

This clonotype was found a few times. The rearrangement links TRBV9 to TRBJ1-1; the D gene is possibly TRBD1 (5 bases). V was clipped by 4 bases and J by 1 base, with 14 bases between them. The CDR3 covers 15 residues. Germline V gene data show CDR1 as SGDLS and CDR2 as YYNGEE. For the CDR3, the DNA is TGTGCCAGCAGCCAACTGGACATCCCGAACACTGAAGCTTTCTTT. Translating gives CASSQLDIPNTEAFF.

This clonotype appeared a few times. V and J are TRBV6-2 or TRBV6-3 and TRBJ2-1; 7 bases are a match to TRBD1. This CDR3 region has 14 residues. The germline gives CDR1 MNHEY, CDR2 SVGEGT. V lost 4 bases to trimming and J lost 4 bases; unmatched junction nucleotides: 4. The CDR3: CASSSPGQYNEQFF. The CDR3 nucleotides read TGTGCCAGCAGTTCTCCGGGACAGTACAATGAGCAGTTCTTC.

This clonotype appeared many times. The J gene is TRBJ2-5, the V gene TRBV12-3 or TRBV12-4; D unclear. This CDR3 has 13 residues. V was trimmed by 7 bases and J by 4 bases, leaving 13 bases between them. In nucleotides, the CDR3 is TGTGCCAGCACCATCAATCGGAGAGAGACCCAGTACTTC. Translating gives CASTINRRETQYF.

The V call is TRBV20-1, the J call TRBJ1-4; 8 nucleotides line up with TRBD1. CDR1 and CDR2 from the germline V gene are DFQATT and SNEGSKA (reference sequence). The CDR3 is made up of 15 amino acids. The trim removed 0 bases at V and 4 bases at J, leaving 4 bases unmatched. The CDR3 loop is CSARDPGQVNEKLFF. The CDR3 DNA is TGCAGTGCTAGAGATCCGGGACAGGTTAATGAAAAACTGTTTTTT.

This clonotype came up many times. The rearrangement uses TRBV20-1 and TRBJ2-3; 8 nucleotides agree with TRBD2. This CDR3 spans 14 amino acids. J lost 2 bases, V lost 6 bases, and 7 bases had no gene match. The V gene's germline CDR1 is DFQATT and CDR2 SNEGSKA (reference sequence). The CDR3 sequence is CSARLAGLTDTQYF. DNA of the CDR3: TGCAGTGCAAGGTTAGCGGGGCTCACAGATACGCAGTATTTT.

The chain is built from TRBV6-5 and TRBJ1-6; D ambiguous. Trimming removed 0 bases at V and 7 bases at J, with 13 bases between. From germline, CDR1 is MNHEY and CDR2 SVGAGI. CDR3 size: 16 residues. CDR3 protein: CASSYSIWTRNSPLHF. The CDR3 DNA reads as TGTGCCAGCAGTTACTCGATCTGGACTCGGAATTCACCCCTCCACTTT.

In this sample, this clonotype turned up many times. The chain uses TRBV6-2 or TRBV6-3 and TRBJ1-1; D unclear. The CDR3 contains 13 residues. The germline V and J ends were trimmed by 4 bases and 4 bases, with 10 bases remaining between them. Germline V gene sequence: CDR1 MNHEY, CDR2 SVGEGT. The CDR3 region has the DNA TGTGCCAGCAGTTCCAAGTTGGCCACTGAAGCTTTCTTT. Encoded protein: CASSSKLATEAFF.

The V gene is TRBV24-1, the J gene TRBJ1-5; no clear D. Trimming pared 2 bases from V and 2 bases from J, leaving 24 bases between. The CDR3 consists of 20 residues. The germline gives CDR1 KGHDR, CDR2 SFDVKD. For the CDR3, the DNA is TGTGCCACCAGTGATTCCCGGGTGAAGGGTAAGGGTCTTGGCAATCAGCCCCAGCATTTT. Amino acid sequence: CATSDSRVKGKGLGNQPQHF.